Reported below is one T cell receptor (beta chain). Its target is not known. PCR used 60 Vbeta primers and 13 Jbeta primers. The assay was immunoSEQ multiplex PCR, and TCRdb's table has in-frame clones only and misses some. The table lists 100,000 to 150,000 clones, roughly 80% of them singletons. The data originate from a study of cytomegalovirus exposure and HLA in healthy donors. Study results and caveats: Later analysis associated a missense DCLRE1C variant with TCR beta V- and J-gene trimming. An observed cluster of highly shared sequence variants was recorded as a likely sequencing artifact.

Per the germline V gene, CDR1 is MNHEY and CDR2 is SVGAGI. V lost 6 bases and J lost 6, with 17 bases in between. The CDR3 length is 14 residues. The sample taken for sequencing was PBMCs. The receptor was isolated from a young man in good health and CMV-seropositive. This rearrangement joins TRBV6-5 to TRBJ1-2; D possibly corresponds to TRBD1 (6 bases). CDR3 region: CASSNPTGFHGYTF. The CDR3 bases are TGTGCCAGCAGCAACCCCACAGGGTTTCATGGCTACACCTTC.